These 17 T cell receptor beta chains came from one sample sequenced in a study of shared clonotypes between healthy human individuals. Clones were sequenced by immunoSEQ multiplex PCR, and TCRdb holds only the in-frame ones, with some missing. The table has 1.5 million to 2.5 million clones, 85% to 95% seen once. CD45RO-negative CD8 cells positively selected for CCR7 made up the naive population, which excluded terminally differentiated effector memory CD45RA+ cells. Sequencing was done on a sample of naive CD8+ T cells sorted from blood. The receptors here all came from a man aged 18 to 30 in good health.

The chain combines TRBV27 with TRBJ2-2; unclear D gene. CDR1 and CDR2 from the germline V gene are MNHEY and SMNVEV (reference sequence). This CDR3 has 16 residues. Trimming took 2 bases from V and 5 from J, leaving 15 bases between them. The CDR3 bases are TGTGCCAGCAGTTTAGGGTTGGCCGGACCTACCGGGGAGCTGTTTTTT. This gives the protein CASSLGLAGPTGELFF.

J is TRBJ1-1 and V is TRBV30; no firm D call. Germline assignment: CDR1 GTSNPN and CDR2 SVGIG (reference sequence). Between the trimmed V and J ends, which lost 0 bases and 3 bases, there was a span of 11 bases. The CDR3 extends over 14 amino acids. The CDR3 loop reads CAWSVGEVYTEAFF. CDR3 DNA sequence: TGTGCCTGGAGTGTCGGAGAAGTGTACACTGAAGCTTTCTTT.

V gene TRBV9 combines with J gene TRBJ2-3, with TRBD1 matching 8 bases. This CDR3 contains 17 residues. CDR1 and CDR2 from the germline V gene are SGDLS and YYNGEE. The V segment lost 0 bases and the J segment 4 bases; nucleotides outside the gene matches: 10. The CDR3 region is CASSVANRGYFADTQYF. Written as DNA, the CDR3 is TGTGCCAGCAGCGTAGCTAACAGGGGGTATTTTGCAGATACGCAGTATTTT. Filled out from reference TRBV9 and TRBJ2-3, the complete variable domain reads DSGVTQTPKHLITATGQRVTLRCSPRSGDLSVYWYQQSLDQGLQFLIQYYNGEERAKGNILERFSAQQFPDLHSELNLSSLELGDSALYFCASSVANRGYFADTQYFGPGTRLTVL.

The genes are TRBV5-6 and TRBJ2-5, with TRBD2 matching over 12 bases. The J segment lost 1 base and the V segment lost 2 bases, leaving 3 bases of the junction unmatched. The CDR3 is 16 residues long. Germline lookup yields CDR1 SGHDT and CDR2 YYEEEE. This chain's CDR3 is CASSFKTSGGQETQYF. DNA of the CDR3: TGTGCCAGCAGCTTCAAGACTAGCGGGGGCCAAGAGACCCAGTACTTC.

The chain couples TRBV7-8 to TRBJ2-3, with 12 bases aligning to TRBD2. This CDR3 comprises 20 residues. Germline CDR1 SGHVS, CDR2 FQNEAQ. V was pared by 5 bases and J by 0 bases, with 15 bases of the junction left unmatched. This CDR3 reads CASSIKLAGGPPSSTDTQYF. In DNA form, the CDR3 reads TGTGCCAGCAGCATAAAACTAGCGGGAGGCCCCCCCTCTAGCACAGATACGCAGTATTTT.

The V gene is TRBV6-1, the J gene TRBJ2-1; a weak D match, TRBD2 (5 bases). Trimming took 2 bases from V and 5 from J, leaving 10 bases between them. CDR3 length: 14 residues. CDR1 and CDR2 (germline): MNHNS, SASEGT. CDR3 residues: CASSELGLHNEQFF. In nucleotides, the CDR3 is TGTGCCAGCAGTGAACTTGGACTCCACAATGAGCAGTTCTTC.

The J gene is TRBJ2-7, the V gene TRBV20-1; TRBD2 might be the D (5 bases). The CDR3 sequence is 11 residues long. The germline V gene encodes CDR1 DFQATT and CDR2 SNEGSKA (reference sequence). CDR3 nucleotides: TGCAGCTCGAGGGTGAACTACGAGCAGTACTTC. Translation: CSSRVNYEQYF.

V and J are TRBV7-2 and TRBJ2-1; D not resolved. The germline V gene encodes CDR1 SGHTA and CDR2 FQGNSA. The CDR3 totals 14 residues. Trimming stripped 1 base from V and 3 bases from J, with 7 bases between. CDR3 DNA: TGTGCCAGCAGCTTAGTGACCAGCTACAATGAGCAGTTCTTC. This codes for CASSLVTSYNEQFF.

The CDR3 reads CASSPIGGLEQYF. DNA for the CDR3: TGTGCCAGCTCCCCCATCGGGGGGCTAGAGCAGTACTTC. The rearrangement uses TRBV14 and TRBJ2-7; tentatively, D is TRBD2 (7 bases). The CDR3 spans 13 residues. From germline, CDR1 is SGHDN and CDR2 FVKESK. Trimming pared 8 bases from V and 7 bases from J, leaving 18 bases between.

V and J are TRBV13 and TRBJ2-5; TRBD1 matches 8 bases. CDR3 length: 14 residues. Germline assignment: CDR1 PRHDT and CDR2 FYEKMQ (reference sequence). V was clipped by 5 bases and J by 5 bases; unmatched bases: 7. The CDR3 region has the DNA TGTGCCAGCAGCAACCAGGGGGCCGGGGAGACCCAGTACTTC. It encodes CASSNQGAGETQYF.

V gene TRBV27 combines with J gene TRBJ1-3; maybe TRBD1 (6 bases). The CDR3 contains 14 residues. Looked up from germline, CDR1 is MNHEY and CDR2 is SMNVEV (reference sequence). V was shortened by 3 bases and J by 4 bases, with 10 bases between the two germline ends. CDR3 in amino acids: CASSLGALGNTIYF. The CDR3 nucleotides read TGTGCCAGCAGTTTGGGGGCGCTGGGAAACACCATATATTTT.

This clone appeared a few times. The rearrangement joins TRBV29-1 to TRBJ2-7; 7 nucleotides match TRBD2. V trimming: 4 bases; J trimming: 3 bases; junction bases outside the gene matches: 3. Germline V gene sequence: CDR1 SQVTM, CDR2 ANQGSEA. CDR3 length: 12 residues. CDR3 coding DNA: TGCAGCGTTGCTGCGGGGGACTACGAGCAGTACTTC. As protein: CSVAAGDYEQYF.

The gene calls are TRBV9 and TRBJ2-7; no definite D call. The germline V gene has CDR1 SGDLS and CDR2 YYNGEE. V lost 3 bases to trimming and J lost 5 bases, with 12 bases between them. CDR3 length: 13 amino acids. This CDR3 reads CASSGSARDEQYF. The CDR3 DNA reads TGTGCCAGCAGCGGGTCGGCTAGGGACGAGCAGTACTTC.

This rearrangement joins TRBV7-9 to TRBJ2-7, with D unresolved. This CDR3 contains 12 residues. V was cut by 1 base and J by 10 bases, with 11 bases left in between. Germline V CDR1 and CDR2: SEHNR, FQNEAQ (reference sequence). CDR3 nucleotides: TGTGCCAGCAGCTTAGAGGGCCTAAATCAGTACTTC. This translates into CASSLEGLNQYF.

V gene TRBV4-1 combines with J gene TRBJ2-7; 12 nucleotides align to TRBD2. The V segment lost 5 bases and the J segment 2 bases; nucleotides outside the gene matches: 4. The length of the CDR3 is 15 residues. Germline-derived CDR1 and CDR2 are MGHRA and YSYEKL. The CDR3 coding sequence is TGCGCCAGCAGCGAGGGACTAGCGGGCGCCTACGAGCAGTACTTC. As protein: CASSEGLAGAYEQYF.

The chain combines TRBV5-6 with TRBJ2-3; TRBD2 aligns across 11 bases. The CDR3 sequence is 16 residues long. V lost 2 bases, J lost 4 bases, and 6 bases stayed unmatched. Germline V gives CDR1 SGHDT, CDR2 YYEEEE. This chain's CDR3 is CASSLVASGGSDTQYF. CDR3 DNA: TGTGCCAGCAGCTTAGTAGCTAGCGGGGGGTCAGATACGCAGTATTTT.

Details on this clone: Within the sample, other DNA sequences also encode this same CDR3. The chain recombines TRBV11-2 with TRBJ2-7, with D unclear. The CDR3 contains 13 residues. The V end was cut by 0 bases, the J end by 4 bases, with 7 bases between. Germline lookup yields CDR1 SGHAT and CDR2 FQNNGV. For the CDR3, the DNA is TGTGCCAGCAGCTTAGAACCCGGGTACGAGCAGTACTTC. This translates into CASSLEPGYEQYF. Full variable domain (missing parts from reference TRBV11-2 and TRBJ2-7): EAGVAQSPRYKIIEKRQSVAFWCNPISGHATLYWYQQILGQGPKLLIQFQNNGVVDDSQLPKDRFSAERLKGVDSTLKIQPAKLEDSAVYLCASSLEPGYEQYFGPGTRLTVT.